This TCR beta chain was profiled in a study of cytotoxic CD8 clonotypes in ibrutinib-treated CLL. Study at large: Over 10 relapsed/refractory, some 14 treatment-naive; some 18 IGHV unmutated.

The ends lost 3 bases at V and 0 bases at J; junction bases unmatched: 1. CDR1 is GTSNPN, CDR2 SVGIG, per germline (reference sequence). The CDR3 has 16 amino acids. Measured with immunoSEQ multiplex PCR; TCRdb has only the in-frame clones, and not every one. The sample consists of tens of thousands of clones, just over 65% of them appearing once. Regarding this clone: The antigen is undetermined.

Overall study results and limits: The study sampled sustained-remission and progressing patients at different times. Public clonotypes, rarely seen, contracted or held steady on treatment.

The sample consisted of PBMCs, taken after 24 months of ibrutinib treatment. J is TRBJ2-1 and V is TRBV30; the match to TRBD2 covers 14 bases. The receptor comes from a human donor with chronic lymphocytic leukemia. The CDR3 sequence: CAWSGTSGGSYNEQFF. CDR3 in DNA: TGTGCCTGGAGCGGGACTAGCGGGGGCTCCTACAATGAGCAGTTCTTC.